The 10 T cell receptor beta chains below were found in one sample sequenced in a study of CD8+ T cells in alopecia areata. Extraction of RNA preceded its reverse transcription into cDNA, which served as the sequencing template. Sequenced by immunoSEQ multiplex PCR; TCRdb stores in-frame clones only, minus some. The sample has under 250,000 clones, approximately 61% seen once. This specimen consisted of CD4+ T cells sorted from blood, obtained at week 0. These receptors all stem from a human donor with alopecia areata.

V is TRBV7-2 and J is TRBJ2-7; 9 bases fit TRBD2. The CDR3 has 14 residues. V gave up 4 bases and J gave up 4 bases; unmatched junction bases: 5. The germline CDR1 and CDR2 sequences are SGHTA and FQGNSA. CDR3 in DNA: TGTGCCAGCAGCTCTCGGACTAGCGAGTACGAGCAGTACTTC. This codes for CASSSRTSEYEQYF. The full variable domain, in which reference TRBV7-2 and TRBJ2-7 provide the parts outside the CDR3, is GAGVSQSPSNKVTEKGKDVELRCDPISGHTALYWYRQSLGQGLEFLIYFQGNSAPDKSGLPSDRFSAERTGGSVSTLTIQRTQQEDSAVYLCASSSRTSEYEQYFGPGTRLTVT.

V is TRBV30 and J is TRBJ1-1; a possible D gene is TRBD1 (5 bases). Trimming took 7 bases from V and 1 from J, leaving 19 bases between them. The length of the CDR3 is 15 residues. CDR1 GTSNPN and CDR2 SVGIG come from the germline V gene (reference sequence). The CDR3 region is CALGVLGTANTEAFF. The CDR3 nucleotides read TGTGCCTTGGGGGTCCTCGGGACTGCGAACACTGAAGCTTTCTTT.

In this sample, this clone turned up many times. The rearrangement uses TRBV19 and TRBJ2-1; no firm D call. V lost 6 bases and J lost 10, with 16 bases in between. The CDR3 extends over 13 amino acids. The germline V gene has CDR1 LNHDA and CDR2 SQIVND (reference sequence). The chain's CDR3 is CASRTTSPPEQFF. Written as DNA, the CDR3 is TGTGCCAGTAGAACGACATCACCACCAGAGCAGTTCTTC.

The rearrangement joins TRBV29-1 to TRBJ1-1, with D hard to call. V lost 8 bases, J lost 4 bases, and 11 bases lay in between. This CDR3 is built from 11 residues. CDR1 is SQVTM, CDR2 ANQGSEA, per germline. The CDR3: CSSSAVTEAFF. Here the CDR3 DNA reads TGCAGCTCGAGTGCGGTCACTGAAGCTTTCTTT.

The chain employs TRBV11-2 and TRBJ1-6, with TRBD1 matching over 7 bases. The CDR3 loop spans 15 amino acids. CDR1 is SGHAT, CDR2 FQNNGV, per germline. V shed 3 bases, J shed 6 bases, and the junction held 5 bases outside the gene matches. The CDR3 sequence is CASSFRGSANSPLHF. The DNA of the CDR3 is TGTGCCAGCAGCTTCAGGGGGTCCGCTAATTCACCCCTCCACTTT.

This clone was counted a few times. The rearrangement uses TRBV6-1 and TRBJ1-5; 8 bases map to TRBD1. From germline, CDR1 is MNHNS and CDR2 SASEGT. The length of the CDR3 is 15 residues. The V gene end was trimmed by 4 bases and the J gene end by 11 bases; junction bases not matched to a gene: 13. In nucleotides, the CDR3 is TGTGCCAGCAGTGCCCGGACAGGGCGCGGGGGAGCCCAGCATTTT. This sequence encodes CASSARTGRGGAQHF.

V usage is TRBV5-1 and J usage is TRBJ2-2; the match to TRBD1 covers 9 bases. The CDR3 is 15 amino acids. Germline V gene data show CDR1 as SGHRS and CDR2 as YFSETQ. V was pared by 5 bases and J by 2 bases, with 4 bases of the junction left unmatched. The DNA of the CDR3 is TGCGCCAGCAGGGAGACAGGGGGTAACACCGGGGAGCTGTTTTTT. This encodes CASRETGGNTGELFF.

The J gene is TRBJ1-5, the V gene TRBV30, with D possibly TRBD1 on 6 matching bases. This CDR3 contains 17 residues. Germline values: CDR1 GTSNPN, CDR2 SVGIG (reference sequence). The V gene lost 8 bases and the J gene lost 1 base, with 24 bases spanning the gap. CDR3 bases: TGTGCCGGACTCCCCAGGGAACAGGGAGAAAGCAATCAGCCCCAGCATTTT. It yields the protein CAGLPREQGESNQPQHF.

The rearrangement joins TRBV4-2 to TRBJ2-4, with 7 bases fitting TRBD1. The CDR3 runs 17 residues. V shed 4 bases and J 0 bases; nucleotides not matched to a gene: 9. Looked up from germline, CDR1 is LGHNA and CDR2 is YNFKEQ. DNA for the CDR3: TGTGCCAGCAGCCCCGATTCAGGGGGACGAGCCAAAAACATTCAGTACTTC. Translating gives CASSPDSGGRAKNIQYF.

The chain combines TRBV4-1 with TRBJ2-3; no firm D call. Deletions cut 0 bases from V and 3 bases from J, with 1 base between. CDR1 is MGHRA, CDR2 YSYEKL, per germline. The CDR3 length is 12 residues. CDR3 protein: CASSQETDTQYF. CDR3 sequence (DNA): TGCGCCAGCAGCCAAGAGACAGATACGCAGTATTTT.